This TCR beta chain was sequenced in a study of blood T cell repertoires in COVID-19. Study details: The origin of the acute and convalescent COVID-19 samples was the United States, Italy and Spain.

The CDR3 runs to 13 residues. V was shortened by 1 base and J by 7 bases, with 10 bases between the two germline ends. From germline, CDR1 is ENHRY and CDR2 SYGVKD. The protocol was immunoSEQ multiplex PCR, while the TCRdb copy is restricted to in-frame clones and leaves out a portion. There are about 170,000 clones in the sample; 65% to 85% occur only once, and less than 4.5% lies in the top ten. Participant age was roughly 18 to 90 years, and participants resided in about two dozen US areas. The rearrangement joins TRBV10-3 to TRBJ1-2; D is ambiguous. Specimen: PBMCs or T cells enriched from blood (not recorded which). The sequence was collected from a woman aged 45-65 years in a cohort exposed to, infected with or recovered from COVID-19 (not recorded which). The CDR3 is CAISEYPVAGYTF. The CDR3 coding sequence is TGTGCCATCAGTGAGTATCCGGTTGCTGGCTACACCTTC.